The rows below give T cell receptor beta chains drawn from one sample of a study of T cell repertoires in ileal Crohn's disease. Sequencing was performed with immunoSEQ multiplex PCR; in TCRdb, only in-frame clones are kept and a portion is missing. The sample holds about 8,400 clones, more than 75% seen once. What was sequenced was ileal tissue. The receptors derive from an adult with Crohn's disease. Both conserved end residues are part of each CDR3. Each record gives: V gene, D gene, clone size, J gene, CDR3 length, CDR3 DNA, CDR3 protein. The D gene is left open where the match is weak. The listing skips clone size in some rows; elsewhere it reads once, few, many or a size class.

v_call: TRBV30; d_call: .; clone_size: .; j_call: TRBJ1-4; cdr3_length: 16; cdr3_nt: TGTGCCTGGAGTGTAGTTGGTCTGCAGGGACGCGAAAAACTGTTTTTT; cdr3_aa: CAWSVVGLQGREKLFF
v_call: TRBV30; d_call: .; clone_size: .; j_call: TRBJ1-1; cdr3_length: 17; cdr3_nt: TGTGCCTGGAGTGTACGTGCTGGAAGGACACTGAACACTGAAGCTTTCTTT; cdr3_aa: CAWSVRAGRTLNTEAFF
v_call: TRBV4-1; d_call: .; clone_size: .; j_call: TRBJ2-3; cdr3_length: 15; cdr3_nt: TGCGCCAGCAGCCAAGATAGGATGTCCACAGATACGCAGTATTTT; cdr3_aa: CASSQDRMSTDTQYF
v_call: TRBV6-5; d_call: .; clone_size: few; j_call: TRBJ1-2; cdr3_length: 11; cdr3_nt: TGTGCCCTCTTAATTGGCAGCCTCTACACCTTC; cdr3_aa: CALLIGSLYTF
v_call: TRBV11-1; d_call: .; clone_size: .; j_call: TRBJ2-7; cdr3_length: 14; cdr3_nt: TGTGCCAGCAGCTTAGGGAGGACTATCTACGAGCAGTACTTC; cdr3_aa: CASSLGRTIYEQYF
v_call: TRBV5-1; d_call: TRBD2; clone_size: .; j_call: TRBJ2-5; cdr3_length: 14; cdr3_nt: TGCGCCAGCAGCCCTAGCGGGCCCCAAGAGACCCAGTACTTC; cdr3_aa: CASSPSGPQETQYF
v_call: TRBV29-1; d_call: .; clone_size: .; j_call: TRBJ1-2; cdr3_length: 13; cdr3_nt: TGCAGCGTTGAGAGGGAGAATGGCTATGGCTACACCTTC; cdr3_aa: CSVERENGYGYTF
v_call: TRBV14; d_call: .; clone_size: .; j_call: TRBJ1-1; cdr3_length: 13; cdr3_nt: TGTGCCAGCAGCCAAGTAAGCGGCTCTGAAGCTTTCTTT; cdr3_aa: CASSQVSGSEAFF
v_call: TRBV6-1; d_call: .; clone_size: .; j_call: TRBJ1-4; cdr3_length: 15; cdr3_nt: TGTGCCAGCAGCCCCGGGGGGGGTTATGGTGAAAAACTGTTTTTT; cdr3_aa: CASSPGGGYGEKLFF
v_call: TRBV19; d_call: TRBD2; clone_size: .; j_call: TRBJ2-1; cdr3_length: 16; cdr3_nt: TGTGCCAGTCAGCGGGGAGATGGGTTATCCTACAATGAGCAGTTCTTC; cdr3_aa: CASQRGDGLSYNEQFF
v_call: TRBV5-1; d_call: TRBD2; clone_size: .; j_call: TRBJ2-1; cdr3_length: 17; cdr3_nt: TGCGCCAGCAGCTCGGGAACCCTAGCGGGAGAATCCAATGAGCAGTTCTTC; cdr3_aa: CASSSGTLAGESNEQFF
v_call: TRBV4-2; d_call: TRBD2; clone_size: .; j_call: TRBJ2-1; cdr3_length: 15; cdr3_nt: TGTGCCAGCAGCCAAGGACTAGCGGAGCACAATGAGCAGTTCTTC; cdr3_aa: CASSQGLAEHNEQFF
v_call: TRBV7-9; d_call: TRBD2; clone_size: .; j_call: TRBJ2-1; cdr3_length: 14; cdr3_nt: TGTGCCAGCAGCGGGTCTAGCGGGGACAATGAGCAGTTCTTC; cdr3_aa: CASSGSSGDNEQFF
v_call: TRBV2; d_call: .; clone_size: .; j_call: TRBJ2-2; cdr3_length: 14; cdr3_nt: TGTGCCAGCATGGGAGGCCCCTTCGCCGGGGAGCTGTTTTTT; cdr3_aa: CASMGGPFAGELFF
v_call: TRBV5-1; d_call: .; clone_size: few; j_call: TRBJ2-7; cdr3_length: 16; cdr3_nt: TGCGCCAGCAGCTTGGGTGTTTTGGGGCAGACCTACGAGCAGTACTTC; cdr3_aa: CASSLGVLGQTYEQYF
v_call: TRBV7-6; d_call: .; clone_size: .; j_call: TRBJ2-7; cdr3_length: 15; cdr3_nt: TGTGCCAGCAGCTTAGCGGTAGGAACTTCGGACGAGCAGTACTTC; cdr3_aa: CASSLAVGTSDEQYF
v_call: TRBV20-1; d_call: .; clone_size: .; j_call: TRBJ2-1; cdr3_length: 10; cdr3_nt: TGCAGTGCCGATTACAATGAGCAGTTCTTC; cdr3_aa: CSADYNEQFF
v_call: TRBV14; d_call: .; clone_size: .; j_call: TRBJ1-1; cdr3_length: 14; cdr3_nt: TGTGCCAGCAGCCCCCACGCAGGGAACACTGAAGCTTTCTTT; cdr3_aa: CASSPHAGNTEAFF
v_call: TRBV5-1; d_call: .; clone_size: .; j_call: TRBJ2-1; cdr3_length: 16; cdr3_nt: TGCGCCAGCAGCTTGGCCCCCTTGGGAGCTAACAATGAGCAGTTCTTC; cdr3_aa: CASSLAPLGANNEQFF
v_call: TRBV28; d_call: TRBD2; clone_size: .; j_call: TRBJ2-2; cdr3_length: 24; cdr3_nt: TGTGCCAGCAGTTATCCAACGCCGGGGATTACCCGCGGGGAGAGCGGGAGACACACCGGGGAGCTGTTTTTT; cdr3_aa: CASSYPTPGITRGESGRHTGELFF
v_call: TRBV30; d_call: .; clone_size: .; j_call: TRBJ1-1; cdr3_length: 14; cdr3_nt: TGTGCCTGGAGTCAGGACATAACGGGCGCTGAAGCTTTCTTT; cdr3_aa: CAWSQDITGAEAFF
v_call: TRBV28; d_call: .; clone_size: once; j_call: TRBJ2-7; cdr3_length: 12; cdr3_nt: TGTGCCAGCACGGAGAGCTCCTACGAGCAGTACTTC; cdr3_aa: CASTESSYEQYF
v_call: TRBV5-1; d_call: .; clone_size: few; j_call: TRBJ2-4; cdr3_length: 14; cdr3_nt: TGCGCCAGCAGCCCCTCGGGGATAGGGAACATTCAGTACTTC; cdr3_aa: CASSPSGIGNIQYF
v_call: TRBV5-1; d_call: TRBD1; clone_size: .; j_call: TRBJ1-1; cdr3_length: 15; cdr3_nt: TGCGCCAGCAGCGGGGACAGGGGGCTGGCCACTGAAGCTTTCTTT; cdr3_aa: CASSGDRGLATEAFF
v_call: TRBV30; d_call: .; clone_size: .; j_call: TRBJ2-2; cdr3_length: 13; cdr3_nt: TGTGCCTGGAGCCTGGGACTCTCGAAGGAGCTGTTTTTT; cdr3_aa: CAWSLGLSKELFF
v_call: TRBV9; d_call: .; clone_size: .; j_call: TRBJ2-7; cdr3_length: 15; cdr3_nt: TGTGCCAGCAGCCCCCAGGGAGACGGCTCCTACGAGCAGTACTTC; cdr3_aa: CASSPQGDGSYEQYF
v_call: TRBV7-3; d_call: .; clone_size: .; j_call: TRBJ2-1; cdr3_length: 15; cdr3_nt: TGTGCCAGCAGCTTTCAGGGGGGGCCGTGGAATGAGCAGTTCTTC; cdr3_aa: CASSFQGGPWNEQFF
v_call: TRBV5-4; d_call: .; clone_size: .; j_call: TRBJ1-2; cdr3_length: 14; cdr3_nt: TGTGCCAGCAGCTTGGCCTCCGGAATCTATGGCTACACCTTC; cdr3_aa: CASSLASGIYGYTF
v_call: TRBV5-1; d_call: .; clone_size: .; j_call: TRBJ1-2; cdr3_length: 15; cdr3_nt: TGCGCCAGCAGCTTGTGGGGCAGGATCTTCTATGGCTACACCTTC; cdr3_aa: CASSLWGRIFYGYTF
v_call: TRBV10-3; d_call: TRBD1; clone_size: .; j_call: TRBJ1-5; cdr3_length: 14; cdr3_nt: TGTGCCATCAGGAAGACAGGGGATAATCAGCCCCAGCATTTT; cdr3_aa: CAIRKTGDNQPQHF
v_call: TRBV7-3; d_call: .; clone_size: .; j_call: TRBJ1-4; cdr3_length: 16; cdr3_nt: TGTGCCAGCAGCTTAACGGGCGGAGGGGATAATGAAAAACTGTTTTTT; cdr3_aa: CASSLTGGGDNEKLFF
v_call: TRBV30; d_call: TRBD2; clone_size: few; j_call: TRBJ2-3; cdr3_length: 13; cdr3_nt: TGTGCCTGGTCCTTGAACGGGGGGGATACGCAGTATTTT; cdr3_aa: CAWSLNGGDTQYF
v_call: TRBV27; d_call: TRBD1; clone_size: .; j_call: TRBJ2-7; cdr3_length: 15; cdr3_nt: TGTGCCAGCAGTTTCGGACAGGGGGTAATCTACGAGCAGTACTTC; cdr3_aa: CASSFGQGVIYEQYF
v_call: TRBV27; d_call: .; clone_size: .; j_call: TRBJ1-2; cdr3_length: 13; cdr3_nt: TGTGCCAGCAGTTCTGGTGGGGATTATGGCTACACCTTC; cdr3_aa: CASSSGGDYGYTF
v_call: TRBV1; d_call: .; clone_size: .; j_call: TRBJ2-7; cdr3_length: 17; cdr3_nt: TGCACCAGCAGCCAAGAAAAGAAGTCAGCGGGGGTCTACGAGCAGTACTTC; cdr3_aa: CTSSQEKKSAGVYEQYF
v_call: TRBV6-5; d_call: .; clone_size: .; j_call: TRBJ1-1; cdr3_length: 13; cdr3_nt: TGTGCCAGCAGTTACGGACCCAACACTGAAGCTTTCTTT; cdr3_aa: CASSYGPNTEAFF
v_call: TRBV6-1; d_call: .; clone_size: .; j_call: TRBJ1-2; cdr3_length: 13; cdr3_nt: TGTGCCAGCAGATCCGGGCAAAAAGGCGGCTACACCTTC; cdr3_aa: CASRSGQKGGYTF
v_call: TRBV29-1; d_call: .; clone_size: .; j_call: TRBJ2-2; cdr3_length: 14; cdr3_nt: TGCAGCTTCGACAAGGGGGTAGGTGTCGGGGAGCTGTTTTTT; cdr3_aa: CSFDKGVGVGELFF
v_call: TRBV19; d_call: TRBD1; clone_size: .; j_call: TRBJ2-3; cdr3_length: 14; cdr3_nt: TGTGCCAGTAGTATGGGACAGGGGACAGATACGCAGTATTTT; cdr3_aa: CASSMGQGTDTQYF
v_call: TRBV19; d_call: .; clone_size: .; j_call: TRBJ1-1; cdr3_length: 13; cdr3_nt: TGTGCCAGTAGCGGGGAGGAATACTATAGAGCTTTCTTT; cdr3_aa: CASSGEEYYRAFF
v_call: TRBV5-5; d_call: .; clone_size: .; j_call: TRBJ2-3; cdr3_length: 14; cdr3_nt: TGTGCCAGCAGCTTGAGACCGGTCACAGATACGCAGTATTTT; cdr3_aa: CASSLRPVTDTQYF
v_call: TRBV13; d_call: TRBD2; clone_size: once; j_call: TRBJ2-7; cdr3_length: 16; cdr3_nt: TGTGCCAGCAGCTTAGGGGGAGGGACTAGCGACTACGAGCAGTACTTC; cdr3_aa: CASSLGGGTSDYEQYF